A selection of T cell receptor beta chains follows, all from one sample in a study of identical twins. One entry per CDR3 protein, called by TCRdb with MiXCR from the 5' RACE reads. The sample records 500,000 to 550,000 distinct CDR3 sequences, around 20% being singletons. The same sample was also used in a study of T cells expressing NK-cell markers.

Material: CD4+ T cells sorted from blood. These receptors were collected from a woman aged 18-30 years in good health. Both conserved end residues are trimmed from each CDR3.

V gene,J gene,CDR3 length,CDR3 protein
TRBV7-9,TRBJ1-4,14,ASSPTGSATNEKLF
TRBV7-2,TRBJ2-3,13,ASSFARSSTDTQY
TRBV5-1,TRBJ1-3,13,ASSLTGTPADTIY
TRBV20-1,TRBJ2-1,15,SARDLPASGGTNEQF
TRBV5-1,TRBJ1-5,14,ASSLGEGMGNQPQH
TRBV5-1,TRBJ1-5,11,ASSLGVNQPQH
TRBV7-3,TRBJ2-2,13,ASSPQGRDTGELF
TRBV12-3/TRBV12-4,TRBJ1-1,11,ASSLSPGALAF
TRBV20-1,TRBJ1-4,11,SARASASEKLF
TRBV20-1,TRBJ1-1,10,SASQGNTEAF
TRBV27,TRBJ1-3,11,ASSQGFGNTIY
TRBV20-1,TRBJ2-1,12,SASRQGADNEQF
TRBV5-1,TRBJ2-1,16,ASSLRVSGQSSYNEQF
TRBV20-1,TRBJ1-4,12,SATQTGGVEKLF
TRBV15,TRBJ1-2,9,ATSRGFGYT
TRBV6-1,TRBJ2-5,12,ASSTGGGGVTQY
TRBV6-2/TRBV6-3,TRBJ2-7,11,ASSYDKPYEQY
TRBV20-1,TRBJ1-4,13,SARDATGQSEKLF
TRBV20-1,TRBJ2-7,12,SAVSGTYHHEQY
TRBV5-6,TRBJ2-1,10,ASSMREGGQF
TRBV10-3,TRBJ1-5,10,AISDGGQPQH
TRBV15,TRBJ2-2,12,ATSGGQGDGELF
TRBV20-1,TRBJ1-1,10,SAAGTGPLAF
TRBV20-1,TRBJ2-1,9,SARRSSEQF
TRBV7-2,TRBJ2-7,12,ATSLGVTGLEQY
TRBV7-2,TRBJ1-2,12,ASSLDRGYYGYT
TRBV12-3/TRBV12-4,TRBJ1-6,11,ASSSRTDSPLH
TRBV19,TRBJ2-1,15,ASSIQGTSGPYNEQF
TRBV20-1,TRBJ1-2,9,SATLRDGYT
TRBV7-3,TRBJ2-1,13,ASSLVSNSYNEQF
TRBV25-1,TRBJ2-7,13,ASSEGLAGPYEQY
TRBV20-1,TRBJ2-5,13,SARAPTGGGETQY
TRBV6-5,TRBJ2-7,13,ASSYPGRDSYEQY
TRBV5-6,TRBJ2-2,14,ASTTASGRYIGELF
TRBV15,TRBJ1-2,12,ATSRERGNYGYT
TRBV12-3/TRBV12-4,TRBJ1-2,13,ASTLWTGGAYGYT